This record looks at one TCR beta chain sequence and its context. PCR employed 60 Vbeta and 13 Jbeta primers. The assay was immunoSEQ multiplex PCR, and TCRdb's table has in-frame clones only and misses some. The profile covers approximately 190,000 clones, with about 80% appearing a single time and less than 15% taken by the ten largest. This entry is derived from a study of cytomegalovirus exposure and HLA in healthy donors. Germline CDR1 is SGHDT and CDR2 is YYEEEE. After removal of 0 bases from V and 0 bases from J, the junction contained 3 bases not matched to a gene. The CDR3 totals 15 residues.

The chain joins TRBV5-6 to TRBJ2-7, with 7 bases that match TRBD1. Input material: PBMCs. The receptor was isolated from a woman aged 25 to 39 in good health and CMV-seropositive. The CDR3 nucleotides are TGTGCCAGCAGCTTGGTAGGGGGCGGCTCCTACGAGCAGTACTTC. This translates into CASSLVGGGSYEQYF.